Sequencing of this TCR beta chain was carried out in a study of T cells in Graves' hyperthyroidism and ophthalmopathy. Looking at the study overall: Peripheral blood specimens were obtained at initial diagnosis, prior to any treatment. Study-level findings and limits: Blood also showed most of the thyroid clonotypes that were expanded above 0.001. Ophthalmopathy prediction by the model preceded onset by a median about 6 months.

The germline V gene has CDR1 SGHRS and CDR2 YFSETQ. The length of the CDR3 is 13 residues. RNA transcripts served as the template for amplifying TCR beta CDR3 regions. HTBI primers were employed in a first-round RT-PCR of the TCR CDR3. A single record per CDR3 protein comes from TCRdb applying MiXCR to the multiplex PCR reads. The sample has approximately 300,000 distinct CDR3 sequences; over 15% are singletons. The table lists this clonotype with many counts. The antigen remains undetermined. Germline and junction disagree at one end, which may indicate a read error. Among ophthalmopathy patients, the Clinical Activity Score reached at least 3, the NOSPECS grade reached at least 4, and duration remained under 3 months.

The sequence was collected from a woman in her sixties with Graves' ophthalmopathy. V usage is TRBV5-1 and J usage is TRBJ2-5, with unresolved D. Source material: blood. The CDR3 here is CASSLGQKETQYF. The CDR3 region has the DNA TGTGCCAGCAGTTTAGGTCAGAAAGAGACCCAGTACTTC.